Listed here are 27 T cell receptor beta chains from one sample, sequenced in a study of blood T cell repertoires in COVID-19. TCRdb keeps only in-frame clones here, not all; method: immunoSEQ multiplex PCR. The table has some 72,000 clones, roughly 80% seen once. The sequencing sample was made of peripheral blood. Receptors were obtained from a man aged 50-59 years with COVID-19, enrolled during active disease.

This clone appeared once. J is TRBJ2-5 and V is TRBV7-9, with D perhaps TRBD2 (5 bases). CDR1 and CDR2 (germline): SEHNR, FQNEAQ (reference sequence). Between the trimmed V and J ends, which lost 1 base and 4 bases, there was a span of 10 bases. The CDR3 loop spans 14 amino acids. The chain's CDR3 is CASSLGGRRETQYF. The CDR3, as DNA: TGTGCCAGCAGCTTAGGTGGGAGAAGAGAGACCCAGTACTTC.

The gene calls are TRBV7-9 and TRBJ1-2, with a tentative D call TRBD1 (5 bases). Germline assignment: CDR1 SEHNR and CDR2 FQNEAQ (reference sequence). The CDR3 is made up of 14 amino acids. V dropped 5 bases and J dropped 4 bases, with 14 bases sitting between them. CDR3 DNA sequence: TGTGCCAGCAGCCCCGACAGATTCGGCTATGGCTACACCTTC. This gives the protein CASSPDRFGYGYTF.

The rearrangement links TRBV6-5 to TRBJ2-2; a possible D gene is TRBD1 (6 bases). CDR1 and CDR2 (germline): MNHEY, SVGAGI. This CDR3 is 12 amino acids long. Trimming cost V 10 bases and J 5 bases, with 11 bases left between them. In DNA, the CDR3 is TGTGCCACGACCAGGGGAACCGGGGAGCTGTTTTTT. It is translated as CATTRGTGELFF.

Only a few counts were recorded for this clone. The rearrangement links TRBV2 to TRBJ2-5, with D tentatively TRBD1 (5 bases). The CDR3 runs 15 residues. CDR1 and CDR2 from the germline V gene are SNHLY and FYNNEI. Trimming cost V 4 bases and J 7 bases, with 19 bases left between them. The CDR3 region has the DNA TGTGCCAGCAGTGTGGATGGGAAACAGCAGGGGACCCAGTACTTC. Protein product: CASSVDGKQQGTQYF.

This clone was counted a few times. The chain links TRBV24-1 to TRBJ2-6, with 9 bases that match TRBD1. Germline V CDR1 and CDR2: KGHDR, SFDVKD. The CDR3 runs 17 residues. With V trimmed by 2 bases and J by 2 bases, 3 bases remained unmatched. The CDR3 nucleotides read TGTGCCACCAGTGATTCTACAGGGGGCGCTGGGGCCAACGTCCTGACTTTC. This encodes CATSDSTGGAGANVLTF.

This rearrangement joins TRBV6-2 or TRBV6-3 to TRBJ1-2; 7 nucleotides match TRBD1. Trimming took 5 bases from V and 2 from J; bases not matched to a gene: 5. Per the germline V gene, CDR1 is MNHEY and CDR2 is SVGEGT. The CDR3 covers 14 residues. CDR3 nucleotides: TGTGCCAGCAGTCGGGACAGAACCAACTATGGCTACACCTTC. It codes for CASSRDRTNYGYTF.

The rearrangement joins TRBV28 to TRBJ1-1; D gene unclear. V was clipped by 5 bases and J by 4 bases, with 14 bases between them. Looked up from germline, CDR1 is MDHEN and CDR2 is SYDVKM. The CDR3 has 14 residues. The CDR3 DNA reads TGTGCCAGCAGTCGTGATCAATCGGGCACTGAAGCTTTCTTT. Translating gives CASSRDQSGTEAFF. The variable domain in full, completed from reference TRBV28 and TRBJ1-1, reads DVKVTQSSRYLVKRTGEKVFLECVQDMDHENMFWYRQDPGLGLRLIYFSYDVKMKEKGDIPEGYSVSREKKERFSLILESASTNQTSMYLCASSRDQSGTEAFFGQGTRLTVV.

V is TRBV28 and J is TRBJ2-5; D may be TRBD2 (6 bases). CDR1 MDHEN and CDR2 SYDVKM come from the germline V gene. The CDR3 runs to 14 residues. V lost 3 bases and J 1 base, leaving 9 bases between the germline ends. The CDR3 sequence is CASSFAGPQETQYF. The CDR3 nucleotides are TGTGCCAGCAGTTTCGCGGGGCCCCAAGAGACCCAGTACTTC.

This clone was found once. This chain joins TRBV19 and TRBJ2-1, with a weak D call TRBD2 (6 bases). CDR1 and CDR2 from the germline V gene are LNHDA and SQIVND (reference sequence). Trimming took 8 bases from V and 3 from J, leaving 23 bases between them. This CDR3 has 17 amino acids. Written as DNA, the CDR3 is TGTGCCAGTTGCCCGTGGTCTGGGGACTCCTACTACAATGAGCAGTTCTTC. Translation: CASCPWSGDSYYNEQFF.

The J gene is TRBJ2-3, the V gene TRBV6-4; 10 bases are shared with TRBD2. Germline CDR1 MRHNA, CDR2 SNTAGT. V dropped 3 bases and J dropped 1; count of bases not matched to a gene: 1. CDR3 size: 15 residues. CDR3 in amino acids: CASSEGTSGTDTQYF. Here the CDR3 DNA reads TGTGCCAGCAGTGAGGGGACTAGCGGCACAGATACGCAGTATTTT.

This chain connects TRBV5-4 to TRBJ2-6; D perhaps matches TRBD1 (5 bases). The length of the CDR3 is 17 residues. V was trimmed by 1 base and J by 1 base, leaving 12 bases between them. The germline V gene has CDR1 SGHNT and CDR2 YYREEE (reference sequence). The CDR3 protein is CASSLPGLASGANVLTF. As DNA, the CDR3 is TGTGCCAGCAGCTTGCCAGGGCTCGCATCTGGGGCCAACGTCCTGACTTTC.

Points on this clone: This CDR3 is also generated by other DNA sequences in the sample. The V call is TRBV18, the J call TRBJ2-7, with TRBD2 as a possible D gene (6 bases). CDR3 length: 14 amino acids. Germline values: CDR1 KGHSH, CDR2 LQKENI. Deletions cut 3 bases from V and 0 bases from J, with 9 bases between. The CDR3 here is CASSPGGGSYEQYF. CDR3 sequence (DNA): TGTGCCAGCTCACCCGGGGGAGGCTCCTACGAGCAGTACTTC.

The rearrangement uses TRBV5-4 and TRBJ2-3, with D possibly being TRBD2 (5 bases). Germline loops: CDR1 SGHNT, CDR2 YYREEE (reference sequence). The CDR3 totals 16 residues. Trimming cost V 3 bases and J 0 bases, with 14 bases left between them. The CDR3 region is CASSSAGLSSTDTQYF. The CDR3 region has the DNA TGTGCCAGCAGCTCCGCGGGCCTCAGTAGCACAGATACGCAGTATTTT.

The chain joins TRBV9 to TRBJ2-1; 13 bases fit TRBD2. CDR3 length equals 16 residues. The J segment lost 4 bases and the V segment lost 3 bases, leaving 4 bases of the junction unmatched. The V gene's germline CDR1 is SGDLS and CDR2 YYNGEE. CDR3 nucleotide sequence: TGTGCCAGCAGCGCGGGACTAGCGGGACTTTACAATGAGCAGTTCTTC. Protein sequence: CASSAGLAGLYNEQFF.

CDR3 in amino acids: CASSQASGTYNEQFF. The CDR3 DNA follows: TGTGCCAGCAGCCAAGCTAGCGGAACCTACAATGAGCAGTTCTTC. The rearrangement links TRBV3-1 (or the pseudogene TRBV3-2) to TRBJ2-1, with 7 positions matching TRBD2. CDR3 length equals 15 residues. Germline V gives CDR1 LGHDT, CDR2 YNNKEL (reference sequence). Losses at the gene ends were 1 base for V and 2 bases for J; bases not matched to a gene: 2.

The chain is built from TRBV5-4 and TRBJ2-1; 8 bases fit TRBD1. Germline V gene data show CDR1 as SGHNT and CDR2 as YYREEE (reference sequence). J gave up 6 bases and V 6 bases, and 11 bases lay outside the gene matches. The CDR3 is 15 amino acids. CDR3 loop: CASTGSGTGFNEQFF. The CDR3 DNA sequence: TGTGCCAGCACCGGTTCCGGGACAGGATTCAATGAGCAGTTCTTC.

The V gene is TRBV11-2, the J gene TRBJ2-3; 12 bases agree with TRBD2. Trimming took 1 base from V and 0 from J; bases not matched to a gene: 5. The V gene's germline CDR1 is SGHAT and CDR2 FQNNGV. The CDR3 is made up of 18 amino acids. The CDR3 spells CASSLGLGLAGSTDTQYF. Written as DNA, the CDR3 is TGTGCCAGCAGCTTAGGGCTCGGACTAGCGGGGAGCACAGATACGCAGTATTTT.

The chain couples TRBV2 to TRBJ1-5; no reliable D call. V lost 7 bases and J lost 1, with 11 bases in between. CDR1 is SNHLY and CDR2 is FYNNEI in the germline V gene. The CDR3 consists of 14 residues. The CDR3 coding sequence is TGTGCCAGCAATGGCCCGGGGAGCAATCAGCCCCAGCATTTT. Its translation is CASNGPGSNQPQHF.

This chain joins TRBV4-1 and TRBJ1-4; D is undetermined. The CDR3 is 19 residues long. CDR1 is MGHRA and CDR2 is YSYEKL in the germline V gene. Trimming left V 2 bases short and J 0 bases short, with 19 bases between. CDR3 sequence: CASSQLLGEPDATNEKLFF. The CDR3 DNA sequence: TGCGCCAGCAGCCAACTACTCGGAGAGCCTGATGCAACTAATGAAAAACTGTTTTTT.

The J gene is TRBJ2-3, the V gene TRBV9, with 12 positions matching TRBD2. The CDR3 runs 18 residues. The germline CDR1 and CDR2 sequences are SGDLS and YYNGEE. V trimming: 3 bases; J trimming: 3 bases; junction bases outside the gene matches: 11. For the CDR3, the DNA is TGTGCCAGCAGCGGCCTAAACGGACTAGCGGGATTAACAGATACGCAGTATTTT. It codes for CASSGLNGLAGLTDTQYF.

This chain uses TRBV6-1 with TRBJ1-2, with D perhaps matching TRBD1 (5 bases). The CDR3 covers 17 residues. The V end was cut by 0 bases, the J end by 4 bases, with 18 bases between. Germline-derived CDR1 and CDR2 are MNHNS and SASEGT. The CDR3 region has the DNA TGTGCCAGCAGTGAAGCGGGGCAGAGAGCTCTTTTCTATGGCTACACCTTC. Translating it yields CASSEAGQRALFYGYTF.

This chain connects TRBV11-2 to TRBJ2-1; TRBD2 agrees at 16 bases. Germline values: CDR1 SGHAT, CDR2 FQNNGV. Trimming cost V 5 bases and J 1 base; bases outside gene matches: 8. The CDR3 length is 19 residues. The DNA of the CDR3 is TGTGCCAGCAGCGCGCCGGGACTAGCGGGAGGGATATCCTACAATGAGCAGTTCTTC. Translation: CASSAPGLAGGISYNEQFF.

V usage is TRBV6-6 and J usage is TRBJ1-5; TRBD1 aligns across 8 bases. The CDR3 runs to 14 residues. Germline lookup yields CDR1 MNHNY and CDR2 SVGAGI (reference sequence). Trimming took 6 bases from V and 6 from J; bases not matched to a gene: 7. DNA of the CDR3: TGTGCCAGCAGCCTCGGACAGGGTACTCAGCCCCAGCATTTT. Residues: CASSLGQGTQPQHF.

This chain links TRBV6-5 with TRBJ1-4, with a tentative D call TRBD1 (5 bases). The CDR3 is made up of 14 amino acids. In germline, CDR1 is MNHEY, CDR2 SVGAGI. Trimming stripped 6 bases from V and 8 bases from J, with 16 bases between. CDR3: CASRKGRLNEKLFF. As DNA, the CDR3 is TGTGCCAGCAGAAAGGGGAGGTTAAACGAAAAACTGTTTTTT.

The rearrangement joins TRBV15 to TRBJ2-3; 16 bases are a match to TRBD2. The CDR3 sequence is 16 residues long. With 6 bases clipped from V and 6 bases from J, the junction kept 6 bases outside the gene matches. Looked up from germline, CDR1 is LNHNV and CDR2 is YYDKDF (reference sequence). The CDR3 DNA follows: TGTGCCACCAGTGATGGGACTAGCGGGAGGGTCGATACGCAGTATTTT. Its protein product is CATSDGTSGRVDTQYF.

The chain joins TRBV5-6 to TRBJ2-1; 9 bases are a match to TRBD2. This CDR3 is 17 amino acids long. The germline CDR1 and CDR2 sequences are SGHDT and YYEEEE. V dropped 2 bases and J dropped 6; count of bases not matched to a gene: 12. The CDR3 loop is CASSLARLAGEPNEQFF. In DNA form, the CDR3 reads TGTGCCAGCAGCTTAGCGCGGTTAGCGGGAGAACCCAATGAGCAGTTCTTC.

The chain carries TRBV18 and TRBJ1-6, with TRBD1 matching over 10 bases. Germline trimming cut 2 bases from V and 6 bases from J; bases unmatched to any gene: 1. The CDR3 has 15 residues. From germline, CDR1 is KGHSH and CDR2 LQKENI. CDR3 residues: CASSPGDRGNSPLHF. CDR3 nucleotides: TGTGCCAGCTCACCAGGGGACAGGGGTAATTCACCCCTCCACTTT.